These 21 T cell receptor beta chains originate from one sample sequenced in a study of blood T cell repertoires in COVID-19. Sequenced by immunoSEQ multiplex PCR; TCRdb stores in-frame clones only, minus some. The data show approximately 300,000 clones, around 83% seen once. Sequencing was carried out using peripheral blood. Every receptor here comes from a woman between 45 and 60 years old with acute or convalescent COVID-19.

V usage is TRBV27 and J usage is TRBJ2-2, with D unresolved. There are 13 residues in the CDR3. The germline gives CDR1 MNHEY, CDR2 SMNVEV (reference sequence). V dropped 4 bases and J dropped 1 base, with 4 bases sitting between them. CDR3 amino acids: CASSSENTGELFF. CDR3 nucleotides: TGTGCCAGCAGTTCAGAGAACACCGGGGAGCTGTTTTTT.

This CDR3 is CASSAESLNTEAFF. The CDR3 DNA follows: TGCGCCAGCAGTGCCGAAAGCCTTAACACTGAAGCTTTCTTT. The V gene is TRBV10-1, the J gene TRBJ1-1; D is uncertain. CDR3 length equals 14 residues. Germline CDR1 reads WNHNN; CDR2 reads SYGVQD (reference sequence). The V and J ends lost 4 bases and 2 bases respectively, with 11 bases between them.

The V call is TRBV18, the J call TRBJ2-2; unclear D gene. V was shortened by 1 base and J by 0 bases, with 12 bases between the two germline ends. Germline V CDR1 and CDR2: KGHSH, LQKENI. The CDR3 loop spans 17 amino acids. In nucleotides, the CDR3 is TGTGCCAGCTCACCACAGTATTTGCAGGCGAACACCGGGGAGCTGTTTTTT. This encodes CASSPQYLQANTGELFF.

The chain employs TRBV20-1 and TRBJ2-5; D call uncertain. The germline gives CDR1 DFQATT, CDR2 SNEGSKA (reference sequence). CDR3 size: 10 residues. Between the trimmed V and J ends, which lost 4 bases and 5 bases, there was a span of 5 bases. DNA of the CDR3: TGCAGTGCTATGCGGGAGACCCAGTACTTC. Protein product: CSAMRETQYF.

This chain links TRBV5-1 with TRBJ1-1; D is unclear. The V end lost 2 bases, the J end lost 8 bases, and 16 bases lay between the germline ends. The CDR3 covers 14 residues. Germline CDR1 reads SGHRS; CDR2 reads YFSETQ. CDR3 sequence reads: CASSFDFGSQEAFF. CDR3 nucleotide sequence: TGCGCCAGCAGCTTTGATTTCGGGTCCCAGGAAGCTTTCTTT.

V and J are TRBV7-2 and TRBJ2-1, with TRBD2 matching over 8 bases. Germline V gene data show CDR1 as SGHTA and CDR2 as FQGNSA. The CDR3 is made up of 17 amino acids. Trimming cost V 5 bases and J 1 base; bases outside gene matches: 10. CDR3 region: CASSPRGAGESYNEQFF. CDR3 in DNA: TGTGCCAGCAGCCCTAGGGGAGCGGGGGAGTCCTACAATGAGCAGTTCTTC.

This chain joins TRBV24-1 and TRBJ2-5; 11 positions match TRBD2. The CDR3 is 17 residues long. V lost 4 bases and J lost 2; bases outside the gene matches: 8. Germline CDR1 reads KGHDR; CDR2 reads SFDVKD. CDR3 sequence reads: CATSDATSGGFQETQYF. Here the CDR3 DNA reads TGTGCCACCAGTGACGCTACTAGCGGGGGATTTCAAGAGACCCAGTACTTC.

The rearrangement uses TRBV5-8 and TRBJ2-5; D is possibly TRBD1 (5 bases). CDR1 and CDR2 (germline): SGHTS, YDEGEE. The V end was cut by 4 bases, the J end by 5 bases, with 12 bases between. The CDR3 loop spans 13 amino acids. The CDR3 nucleotides are TGTGCCAGCAGCCTCAGGGTTCGGGAGACCCAGTACTTC. Translated, it gives CASSLRVRETQYF.

The chain is built from TRBV9 and TRBJ2-5; 12 nucleotides align to TRBD2. Per germline, CDR1 SGDLS and CDR2 YYNGEE. Trimming took 1 base from V and 2 from J; bases not matched to a gene: 3. The CDR3 consists of 16 residues. This CDR3 reads CASSVRTSGGQETQYF. CDR3 in DNA: TGTGCCAGCAGCGTACGAACTAGCGGGGGGCAAGAGACCCAGTACTTC. Full variable domain (outside the CDR3, taken from reference TRBV9 and TRBJ2-5): DSGVTQTPKHLITATGQRVTLRCSPRSGDLSVYWYQQSLDQGLQFLIQYYNGEERAKGNILERFSAQQFPDLHSELNLSSLELGDSALYFCASSVRTSGGQETQYFGPGTRLLVL.

The rearrangement uses TRBV4-1 and TRBJ2-7; 8 nucleotides align to TRBD2. The trim removed 4 bases at V and 5 bases at J, leaving 7 bases unmatched. The CDR3 has 14 residues. Germline CDR1 reads MGHRA; CDR2 reads YSYEKL. CDR3 loop: CASSLYSGKDEQYF. The CDR3 DNA is TGCGCCAGCAGCCTCTATAGCGGGAAGGACGAGCAGTACTTC.

V and J are TRBV4-2 and TRBJ2-5, with D maybe TRBD2 (6 bases). Germline CDR1 reads LGHNA; CDR2 reads YNFKEQ. The ends were cut back, 1 base at V and 5 bases at J, with 11 bases in the middle. This CDR3 contains 14 residues. CDR3 coding DNA: TGTGCCAGCAGCCAAGGTGGCGGGACCGAGACCCAGTACTTC. Encoded protein: CASSQGGGTETQYF.

This clone was observed a single time. The V and J genes are TRBV7-7 and TRBJ1-3; possible D gene TRBD1, 5 bases. The CDR3 is 16 residues long. V was cut by 5 bases and J by 1 base, with 15 bases left in between. The germline CDR1 and CDR2 sequences are SSHAT and FNYEAQ (reference sequence). The CDR3 reads CASSPDQGGSGNTIYF. The CDR3 DNA reads as TGTGCCAGCAGCCCGGACCAGGGTGGTTCTGGAAACACCATATATTTT. Based on the CDR3 plus reference TRBV7-7 and TRBJ1-3, the full variable domain is GAGVSQSPRYKVTKRGQDVTLRCDPISSHATLYWYQQALGQGPEFLTYFNYEAQPDKSGLPSDRFSAERPEGSISTLTIQRTEQRDSAMYRCASSPDQGGSGNTIYFGEGSWLTVV.

The V call is TRBV10-3, the J call TRBJ2-3; D unresolved. V was shortened by 10 bases and J by 0 bases, with 14 bases between the two germline ends. CDR3 length: 14 amino acids. Germline lookup yields CDR1 ENHRY and CDR2 SYGVKD. The CDR3 sequence: CATKPLTSTDTQYF. CDR3 bases: TGTGCCACCAAACCCTTGACTAGCACAGATACGCAGTATTTT.

The V and J genes are TRBV7-8 and TRBJ2-1; tentatively, D is TRBD1 (5 bases). Trimming removed 1 base at V and 7 bases at J, with 8 bases between. The CDR3 totals 13 residues. Germline CDR1 is SGHVS and CDR2 is FQNEAQ. The CDR3 spells CASSLERGNEQFF. As DNA, the CDR3 is TGTGCCAGCAGCTTAGAAAGGGGAAATGAGCAGTTCTTC.

The rearrangement joins TRBV19 to TRBJ1-2; no reliable D call. Per the germline V gene, CDR1 is LNHDA and CDR2 is SQIVND (reference sequence). The CDR3 runs 13 residues. Trimming removed 3 bases at V and 3 bases at J, with 8 bases between. The chain's CDR3 is CASSMQEYYGYTF. DNA for the CDR3: TGTGCCAGTAGTATGCAAGAGTACTATGGCTACACCTTC.

This rearrangement joins TRBV25-1 to TRBJ2-1; TRBD2 might be the D (6 bases). The germline gives CDR1 MGHDK, CDR2 SYGVNS. Trimming took 4 bases from V and 2 from J, leaving 12 bases between them. The CDR3 contains 15 residues. The CDR3 sequence: CASSGDWGPYNEQFF. CDR3 DNA sequence: TGTGCCAGCAGTGGGGACTGGGGACCCTACAATGAGCAGTTCTTC.

The V call is TRBV2, the J call TRBJ1-4; D may be TRBD1 (5 bases). CDR1 and CDR2 (germline): SNHLY, FYNNEI. This CDR3 comprises 12 residues. Trimming cost V 7 bases and J 6 bases, with 9 bases left between them. For the CDR3, the DNA is TGTGCCAGCACGCAGGGCTATGAAAAACTGTTTTTT. Translating gives CASTQGYEKLFF.

The chain carries TRBV13 and TRBJ2-3; 8 bases are shared with TRBD2. Germline V gene data show CDR1 as PRHDT and CDR2 as FYEKMQ (reference sequence). This CDR3 is built from 15 residues. The trim removed 1 base at V and 1 base at J, leaving 1 base unmatched. CDR3 amino acids: CASSLETSGTDTQYF. CDR3 coding DNA: TGTGCCAGCAGCTTAGAGACTAGCGGCACAGATACGCAGTATTTT. The full variable domain, completed using reference TRBV13 and TRBJ2-3, is AAGVIQSPRHLIKEKRETATLKCYPIPRHDTVYWYQQGPGQDPQFLISFYEKMQSDKGSIPDRFSAQQFSDYHSELNMSSLELGDSALYFCASSLETSGTDTQYFGPGTRLTVL.

The chain couples TRBV18 to TRBJ1-2, with unresolved D. Germline CDR1 is KGHSH and CDR2 is LQKENI. The CDR3 totals 13 residues. V lost 3 bases and J 6 bases, leaving 11 bases between the germline ends. CDR3 DNA sequence: TGTGCCAGCTCACCGCTGGCGGGAGATGGCTACACCTTC. Its translation: CASSPLAGDGYTF.

This chain connects TRBV6-4 to TRBJ2-1; TRBD1 matches 10 bases. CDR1 MRHNA and CDR2 SNTAGT come from the germline V gene. The CDR3 spans 15 residues. The J segment lost 3 bases and the V segment lost 5 bases, leaving 4 bases of the junction unmatched. CDR3 residues: CASSPTGGYYNEQFF. For the CDR3, the DNA is TGTGCCAGCAGTCCGACAGGGGGCTACTACAATGAGCAGTTCTTC.

The chain has TRBV2 and TRBJ2-5, with a tentative D call TRBD2 (6 bases). CDR3 length equals 13 residues. Germline lookup yields CDR1 SNHLY and CDR2 FYNNEI. The V and J ends lost 5 bases and 8 bases respectively, with 15 bases between them. CDR3 DNA sequence: TGTGCCAGCAGTCGGACCCCTAGCGAAACCCAGTACTTC. Protein product: CASSRTPSETQYF.